These 31 T cell receptor beta chains were sequenced from one sample in a study of shared clonotypes between healthy human individuals. Produced via immunoSEQ multiplex PCR; TCRdb's table is partial and in-frame only. The sample lists more than 500,000 clones; around 96% were seen once. Selected positively for CCR7 and CD45RO-negative, naive CD8 cells excluded terminally differentiated effector memory CD45RA+ cells. Material for sequencing was naive CD8+ T cells sorted from blood. All receptors derive from a woman aged 25 to 39 in good health.

V is TRBV28 and J is TRBJ2-7; 9 bases agree with TRBD1. CDR3 length equals 14 residues. CDR1 and CDR2 from the germline V gene are MDHEN and SYDVKM. The V gene end was trimmed by 7 bases and the J gene end by 5 bases; junction bases not matched to a gene: 9. The CDR3: CASIKTGGENEQYF. Here the CDR3 DNA reads TGTGCCAGCATCAAAACAGGGGGCGAGAACGAGCAGTACTTC.

This clone was seen just once. This sequence joins TRBV13 and TRBJ2-5; D might be TRBD1 (6 bases). Germline V gene lookup returns CDR1 PRHDT and CDR2 FYEKMQ (reference sequence). Trimming took 5 bases from V and 1 from J, leaving 17 bases between them. The CDR3 sequence is 16 residues long. CDR3 region: CASSNTGMPGQETQYF. In DNA, the CDR3 is TGTGCCAGCAGCAATACAGGGATGCCCGGCCAAGAGACCCAGTACTTC.

The chain couples TRBV19 to TRBJ2-1, with D possibly matching TRBD1 (6 bases). Per germline, CDR1 LNHDA and CDR2 SQIVND (reference sequence). V shed 5 bases and J shed 0 bases, with 8 bases lying between them. This CDR3 has 14 amino acids. CDR3 sequence: CASSQGSSYNEQFF. The CDR3 DNA follows: TGTGCCAGTAGTCAGGGGAGCTCCTACAATGAGCAGTTCTTC.

The V gene is TRBV9, the J gene TRBJ2-7; weak D call: TRBD2 (7 bases). The CDR3 is 15 residues long. V was shortened by 3 bases and J by 0 bases, with 13 bases between the two germline ends. CDR1 SGDLS and CDR2 YYNGEE come from the germline V gene. In DNA form, the CDR3 reads TGTGCCAGCAGCGGGGGGGGCGCCCGCTCCTACGAGCAGTACTTC. It specifies CASSGGGARSYEQYF. Combining the CDR3 with reference TRBV9 and TRBJ2-7 gives the whole variable domain DSGVTQTPKHLITATGQRVTLRCSPRSGDLSVYWYQQSLDQGLQFLIQYYNGEERAKGNILERFSAQQFPDLHSELNLSSLELGDSALYFCASSGGGARSYEQYFGPGTRLTVT.

CDR3 sequence reads: CASSPRQGMNTEAFF. In DNA, the CDR3 is TGTGCCAGCAGTCCTCGACAGGGTATGAACACTGAAGCTTTCTTT. The chain has TRBV27 and TRBJ1-1, with 7 bases identical to TRBD1. Germline CDR1 is MNHEY and CDR2 is SMNVEV (reference sequence). The ends lost 5 bases at V and 0 bases at J; junction bases unmatched: 6. The CDR3 runs 15 residues.

V and J are TRBV10-1 and TRBJ2-1, with 8 bases aligning to TRBD2. From germline, CDR1 is WNHNN and CDR2 SYGVQD (reference sequence). The CDR3 contains 16 residues. V trimming: 5 bases; J trimming: 2 bases; junction bases outside the gene matches: 8. CDR3 loop: CASSPAGGPTYNEQFF. In nucleotides, the CDR3 is TGCGCCAGCAGTCCCGCGGGAGGCCCAACCTACAATGAGCAGTTCTTC.

The table lists this clone with a count of one. The chain has TRBV11-2 and TRBJ2-2; a weak D match, TRBD2 (7 bases). Germline V gene sequence: CDR1 SGHAT, CDR2 FQNNGV. The CDR3 is 15 amino acids. Deletions cut 5 bases from V and 3 bases from J, with 13 bases between. The CDR3 loop reads CASSPKGGYTGELFF. CDR3 coding DNA: TGTGCCAGCAGCCCCAAGGGGGGGTACACCGGGGAGCTGTTTTTT.

The chain uses TRBV7-9 and TRBJ2-7; 10 bases agree with TRBD2. CDR1 and CDR2 (germline): SEHNR, FQNEAQ (reference sequence). The CDR3 consists of 16 residues. Trimming cost V 4 bases and J 1 base; bases outside gene matches: 7. The DNA for the CDR3 is TGTGCCAGCAGCTCTACACTAGCGGGACTTTCCTACGAGCAGTACTTC. Translated: CASSSTLAGLSYEQYF.

The CDR3 region is CASSLSKAGQPQHF. In nucleotides, the CDR3 is TGTGCCAGCAGTTTATCCAAGGCCGGTCAGCCCCAGCATTTT. The rearrangement joins TRBV27 to TRBJ1-5; D is unresolved. The CDR3 totals 14 residues. CDR1 is MNHEY and CDR2 is SMNVEV in the germline V gene (reference sequence). V lost 0 bases to trimming and J lost 6 bases, with 9 bases between them.

This clone has just one count. The chain couples TRBV27 to TRBJ2-1; 7 bases fit TRBD1. Germline assignment: CDR1 MNHEY and CDR2 SMNVEV (reference sequence). The CDR3 is made up of 15 amino acids. After removal of 6 bases from V and 2 bases from J, the junction contained 7 bases not matched to a gene. CDR3 protein: CASSPGQVPYNEQFF. The CDR3 nucleotides are TGTGCCAGCAGCCCTGGACAGGTCCCCTACAATGAGCAGTTCTTC.

CDR3 sequence (DNA): TGTGCCACCGACCCCCAGGGCTACGAGCAGTACTTC. This gives the protein CATDPQGYEQYF. V is TRBV7-9 and J is TRBJ2-7; maybe TRBD1 (5 bases). In germline, CDR1 is SEHNR, CDR2 FQNEAQ (reference sequence). The ends were cut back, 10 bases at V and 3 bases at J, with 13 bases in the middle. The CDR3 runs to 12 residues.

J is TRBJ2-3 and V is TRBV4-1, with D possibly matching TRBD2 (6 bases). The CDR3 sequence is 15 residues long. The germline V gene has CDR1 MGHRA and CDR2 YSYEKL. V lost 4 bases to trimming and J lost 0 bases, with 11 bases between them. CDR3 bases: TGCGCCAGCAGCCTCCCGGGACTTAGCACAGATACGCAGTATTTT. Translation gives CASSLPGLSTDTQYF.

The chain is built from TRBV25-1 and TRBJ2-1; 9 bases match TRBD1. V dropped 3 bases and J dropped 13; count of bases not matched to a gene: 13. From germline, CDR1 is MGHDK and CDR2 SYGVNS. The CDR3 length is 15 residues. CDR3 sequence (DNA): TGTGCCAGCAGTGATGGGGTAGGGACAGGGAGGTATCAGTTCTTC. It specifies CASSDGVGTGRYQFF.

The chain is built from TRBV9 and TRBJ1-1, with TRBD1 identical over 7 bases. Germline CDR1 is SGDLS and CDR2 is YYNGEE. The length of the CDR3 is 16 residues. The V gene end was trimmed by 0 bases and the J gene end by 3 bases; junction bases not matched to a gene: 8. The CDR3 region is CASSVESGGPYTEAFF. Here the CDR3 DNA reads TGTGCCAGCAGCGTAGAATCAGGGGGACCCTACACTGAAGCTTTCTTT.

The V and J genes are TRBV27 and TRBJ2-5; D uncertain. V was cut by 7 bases and J by 7 bases, with 13 bases left in between. The CDR3 sequence is 12 residues long. Germline CDR1 and CDR2: MNHEY and SMNVEV (reference sequence). In DNA, the CDR3 is TGTGCCAGCACCAACGCCCTGGGGACCCAGTACTTC. Translating it yields CASTNALGTQYF.

Only one count was recorded for this clone. This chain connects TRBV7-8 to TRBJ1-3; D is ambiguous. With 5 bases removed from V and 0 bases from J, the gap between germline ends came to 5 bases. Per the germline V gene, CDR1 is SGHVS and CDR2 is FQNEAQ. The CDR3 has 13 amino acids. The CDR3 DNA sequence: TGTGCCAGCAGCCGGCTCTCTGGAAACACCATATATTTT. Amino acids: CASSRLSGNTIYF.

V is TRBV27 and J is TRBJ1-1; D is possibly TRBD1 (5 bases). The CDR3 covers 14 residues. In germline, CDR1 is MNHEY, CDR2 SMNVEV (reference sequence). The V and J ends lost 5 bases and 5 bases respectively, with 15 bases between them. In DNA, the CDR3 is TGTGCCAGCAGTGACCACAGGATTGGAACTGAAGCTTTCTTT. Translation gives CASSDHRIGTEAFF.

This chain links TRBV9 with TRBJ2-1; 9 positions agree with TRBD1. Germline values: CDR1 SGDLS, CDR2 YYNGEE. After removal of 4 bases from V and 3 bases from J, the junction contained 5 bases not matched to a gene. The CDR3 spans 15 residues. The CDR3 reads CASSLQGAGYNEQFF. CDR3 in DNA: TGTGCCAGCAGCTTACAGGGGGCTGGCTACAATGAGCAGTTCTTC.

A remark on this clone: At the DNA level, this CDR3 is encoded by other sequences in the same sample as well. The chain recombines TRBV19 with TRBJ2-7; TRBD2 agrees at 9 bases. The V segment lost 5 bases and the J segment 4 bases; nucleotides outside the gene matches: 6. The CDR3 consists of 14 residues. Per germline, CDR1 LNHDA and CDR2 SQIVND (reference sequence). The CDR3 DNA is TGTGCCAGTAGTTCAGCGGGAGGTGCGTACGAGCAGTACTTC. Protein sequence: CASSSAGGAYEQYF.

Details on this clone: Different DNA sequences within this sample yield the same CDR3. The rearrangement links TRBV11-2 to TRBJ1-1; D is possibly TRBD1 (5 bases). Between the trimmed V and J ends, which lost 1 base and 0 bases, there was a span of 9 bases. Per germline, CDR1 SGHAT and CDR2 FQNNGV. CDR3 length equals 15 residues. The CDR3 nucleotides are TGTGCCAGCAGCTTAGGTCCAGGGATGAACACTGAAGCTTTCTTT. Its protein is CASSLGPGMNTEAFF. The whole variable domain, remainder taken from reference TRBV11-2 and TRBJ1-1, is EAGVAQSPRYKIIEKRQSVAFWCNPISGHATLYWYQQILGQGPKLLIQFQNNGVVDDSQLPKDRFSAERLKGVDSTLKIQPAKLEDSAVYLCASSLGPGMNTEAFFGQGTRLTVV.

The rearrangement uses TRBV14 and TRBJ2-3, with 9 nucleotides matching TRBD2. V was clipped by 0 bases and J by 0 bases; unmatched bases: 4. The CDR3 spans 17 residues. Per germline, CDR1 SGHDN and CDR2 FVKESK. The CDR3 sequence: CASSQDLREGSTDTQYF. CDR3 DNA: TGTGCCAGCAGCCAAGATTTGCGGGAGGGTAGCACAGATACGCAGTATTTT.

The chain joins TRBV11-2 to TRBJ2-2, with D possibly called TRBD1 or TRBD2 (5 bases each). Between the trimmed V and J ends, which lost 6 bases and 7 bases, there was a span of 15 bases. Per germline, CDR1 SGHAT and CDR2 FQNNGV. The length of the CDR3 is 14 residues. CDR3 region: CASRRTYSDGELFF. CDR3 bases: TGTGCCAGCAGAAGGACATATAGCGACGGGGAGCTGTTTTTT. The whole variable domain, remainder taken from reference TRBV11-2 and TRBJ2-2, is EAGVAQSPRYKIIEKRQSVAFWCNPISGHATLYWYQQILGQGPKLLIQFQNNGVVDDSQLPKDRFSAERLKGVDSTLKIQPAKLEDSAVYLCASRRTYSDGELFFGEGSRLTVL.

The rearrangement uses TRBV5-5 and TRBJ1-1; D is unresolved. Germline-derived CDR1 and CDR2 are SGHKS and YYEKEE (reference sequence). CDR3 length: 11 residues. Trimming cost V 5 bases and J 2 bases, with 4 bases left between them. The CDR3 coding sequence is TGTGCCAGCAGTAGTAACACTGAAGCTTTCTTT. This codes for CASSSNTEAFF.

The chain recombines TRBV19 with TRBJ2-4, with D tentatively TRBD1 (6 bases). Germline V gene sequence: CDR1 LNHDA, CDR2 SQIVND (reference sequence). Trimming left V 5 bases short and J 4 bases short, with 9 bases between. The CDR3 covers 13 residues. The CDR3 loop is CASSPGQKNIQYF. The DNA for the CDR3 is TGTGCCAGTAGTCCAGGACAGAAAAACATTCAGTACTTC.

The chain joins TRBV15 to TRBJ2-1; D is perhaps TRBD1 or TRBD2 (5 bases each). V dropped 6 bases and J dropped 7 bases, with 25 bases sitting between them. The CDR3 loop spans 17 amino acids. Germline loops: CDR1 LNHNV, CDR2 YYDKDF (reference sequence). CDR3 protein: CATRKEAPGPPLNEQFF. DNA of the CDR3: TGTGCCACCAGGAAAGAAGCGCCGGGACCCCCTTTGAATGAGCAGTTCTTC.

This clone was detected only once. The V and J genes are TRBV5-1 and TRBJ2-3; the D is unclear. V was cut by 0 bases and J by 6 bases, with 11 bases left in between. Germline V gene sequence: CDR1 SGHRS, CDR2 YFSETQ. This CDR3 is built from 14 residues. The CDR3 DNA is TGCGCCAGCAGCTTGGCAGCCGGGTACGATACGCAGTATTTT. Its protein is CASSLAAGYDTQYF.

The chain couples TRBV6-1 to TRBJ2-1; D is ambiguous. Per germline, CDR1 MNHNS and CDR2 SASEGT. The V end was cut by 1 base, the J end by 7 bases, with 17 bases between. This CDR3 is built from 16 residues. Here the CDR3 DNA reads TGTGCCAGCAGTGAAGAGGTTGGGCCCTACCCGAATGAGCAGTTCTTC. Translated, it gives CASSEEVGPYPNEQFF.

The rearrangement links TRBV11-2 to TRBJ2-1, with 8 bases matching TRBD2. This CDR3 comprises 15 residues. Unmatched junction bases numbered 8, after V lost 1 base and J lost 9 bases. Per germline, CDR1 SGHAT and CDR2 FQNNGV. CDR3 nucleotides: TGTGCCAGCAGCTTAGTTTCCGGGAGGGCCCCTGAGCAGTTCTTC. Its translation: CASSLVSGRAPEQFF.

This rearrangement joins TRBV29-1 to TRBJ2-1; 10 nucleotides line up with TRBD2. CDR1 SQVTM and CDR2 ANQGSEA come from the germline V gene. The trim removed 4 bases at V and 2 bases at J, leaving 2 bases unmatched. The CDR3 runs 14 residues. CDR3 amino acids: CSVVLAGPYNEQFF. CDR3 nucleotides: TGCAGCGTTGTACTAGCGGGACCCTACAATGAGCAGTTCTTC.

The V gene is TRBV7-2, the J gene TRBJ2-1; 9 nucleotides match TRBD2. J was trimmed by 9 bases and V by 1 base; bases with no gene match: 13. Per germline, CDR1 SGHTA and CDR2 FQGNSA. The CDR3 spans 17 residues. In nucleotides, the CDR3 is TGTGCCAGCAGCTTAGTTATCGATAGCGGGAGATGGGGTGAGCAGTTCTTC. It translates to CASSLVIDSGRWGEQFF.

This sequence joins TRBV29-1 and TRBJ2-5, with TRBD2 matching 12 bases. Germline CDR1 reads SQVTM; CDR2 reads ANQGSEA. With V trimmed by 1 base and J by 5 bases, 17 bases remained unmatched. The CDR3 contains 19 residues. CDR3 residues: CSVEADPIPLAGGDETQYF. The CDR3 DNA reads TGCAGCGTTGAAGCCGATCCCATCCCCCTAGCGGGAGGGGATGAGACCCAGTACTTC.